A selection of T cell receptor beta chains follows, all from one sample in a study of blood T cell repertoires in COVID-19. Sequenced by immunoSEQ multiplex PCR; TCRdb stores in-frame clones only, minus some. The table has 72,000 or so clones, approximately 78% seen once; the top ten hold 9.2%. The sequenced sample consisted of peripheral blood. The source is a human donor in a cohort sampled during active COVID-19. CDR3s include the opening cysteine and the closing phenylalanine or tryptophan. Each record gives: J gene, V gene, clone size, D gene, CDR3 DNA, CDR3 protein. The D gene is left open where the match is weak. Where a row states a size, it is once, few, many or the class of an expanded clone; other rows omit it.

TRBJ2-3	TRBV7-9	-	TRBD2	TGTGCCAGCAGCCCCCCTAGCGGGGCCCAGGGCGGAGATACGCAGTATTTT	CASSPPSGAQGGDTQYF
TRBJ2-5	TRBV27	-	-	TGTGCCAGCAGTTTCCGGCACCCCTCTCCCCGGGAAGGAGAGACCCAGTACTTC	CASSFRHPSPREGETQYF
TRBJ1-2	TRBV28	-	TRBD1	TGTGCCAGCATTTTCGTCTACGCGAGACAGGGGGATTCGTCCTATGGCTACACCTTC	CASIFVYARQGDSSYGYTF
TRBJ2-1	TRBV28	-	-	TGTGCCAGCAGTCCCAGGGTCGACAAGTTAGTCTACAATGAGCAGTTCTTC	CASSPRVDKLVYNEQFF
TRBJ2-5	TRBV6-5	once	-	TGTGCCAGCAGCAGAGTTACGGGGGCCCAGTACTTC	CASSRVTGAQYF
TRBJ1-6	TRBV27	few	-	TGTGCCAGCAGTAATGAAGGACCAGGAGGTCTTTCACCCCTCCACTTT	CASSNEGPGGLSPLHF
TRBJ2-1	TRBV5-6	once	-	TGTGCCAGCAGCTTTTCACCGAGCTCCTACAATGAGCAGTTCTTC	CASSFSPSSYNEQFF
TRBJ2-1	TRBV14	-	-	TGTGCCAGCAGCGCGGACATTAATGAGCAGTTCTTC	CASSADINEQFF
TRBJ2-3	TRBV15	few	-	TGTGCCACCAGCAGAGGGACTGGACTTAACACAGATACGCAGTATTTT	CATSRGTGLNTDTQYF
TRBJ2-2	TRBV19	once	TRBD2	TGTGCCAGTAGTATAGTAGCGGGCGACACCGGGGAGCTGTTTTTT	CASSIVAGDTGELFF
TRBJ1-2	TRBV6-5	-	-	TGTGCCAGCAGTTTACAGACCAACTATGGCTACACCTTC	CASSLQTNYGYTF
TRBJ1-1	TRBV3-1/TRBV3-2	-	TRBD1	TGTGCCAGCAGATCCGGGACAGGGGGCACTGAAGCTTTCTTT	CASRSGTGGTEAFF
TRBJ1-2	TRBV12-3/TRBV12-4	-	-	TGTGCCAGCACCCCGGGGGGACCTTATGGCTACACCTTC	CASTPGGPYGYTF
TRBJ2-1	TRBV6-6	-	TRBD2	TGTGCCAGCACCTACCCCGCTAGCGGGGGGAACAATGAGCAGTTCTTC	CASTYPASGGNNEQFF
TRBJ2-5	TRBV20-1	-	-	TGCAGTGCCGGCCCAGGGGATATCCAGTACTTC	CSAGPGDIQYF
TRBJ1-1	TRBV5-1	-	TRBD1	TGCGCCAGCAGCATGACAGGGACCGAAGCTTTCTTT	CASSMTGTEAFF
TRBJ2-2	TRBV24-1	-	-	TGTGCCACCAGTGGGGGACTCTTAAACACCGGGGAGCTGTTTTTT	CATSGGLLNTGELFF
TRBJ1-1	TRBV3-1/TRBV3-2	few	TRBD1	TGTGCCAGCAGTCCATACCGGGACAGGGAAAGCTGTTTCTTT	CASSPYRDRESCFF
TRBJ1-4	TRBV4-2	-	-	TGTGCCAGCAGCCAACTGTATGCTGGGCAGGGAAAGGAAAAACTGTTTTTT	CASSQLYAGQGKEKLFF
TRBJ2-7	TRBV18	-	TRBD1	TGTGCCAGCTCACCGACAGGGTCCTCCTACGAGCAGTACTTC	CASSPTGSSYEQYF
TRBJ1-2	TRBV7-8	-	-	TGTGCCAGCAGTTCCGGGACATACTATGGCTACACCTTC	CASSSGTYYGYTF
TRBJ2-3	TRBV29-1	-	-	TGCAGCGTTAGTACAGGGTCTTTAGGAGATACGCAGTATTTT	CSVSTGSLGDTQYF
TRBJ1-3	TRBV6-6	-	-	TGTGCCAGCAGTCCCCTCTTCGAGGAAGTCGGAAACACCATATATTTT	CASSPLFEEVGNTIYF
TRBJ1-2	TRBV9	-	TRBD1	TGTGCCAGCAGCGCACCCGGGACAGCTAACTATGGCTACACCTTC	CASSAPGTANYGYTF
TRBJ1-1	TRBV18	-	TRBD1	TGTGCCAGCTCCCGACAGGGGGCAGGCACTGAAGCTTTCTTT	CASSRQGAGTEAFF
TRBJ1-1	TRBV30	few	-	TGTGCCTGGAGTATACAGGTGAACACTGAAGCTTTCTTT	CAWSIQVNTEAFF
TRBJ2-7	TRBV14	-	-	TGTGCCAGCAGCCAAGTTCATTCCTCGGGATCCTACGAGCAGTACTTC	CASSQVHSSGSYEQYF
TRBJ2-1	TRBV11-2	-	TRBD2	TGTGCCAGCAGCTCAGGACTAGCGGGAACCTACAATGAGCAGTTCTTC	CASSSGLAGTYNEQFF
TRBJ2-5	TRBV10-3	-	TRBD1	TGTGCCATCAGTGAGGCGGGACAGGGGGGAGAGACCCAGTACTTC	CAISEAGQGGETQYF
TRBJ1-1	TRBV4-2	once	-	TGTGCCAGCAGCCAAGTTGGCCAGGGTTTCACTGAAGCTTTCTTT	CASSQVGQGFTEAFF
TRBJ1-1	TRBV7-9	many	-	TGTGCCAGCAGCTTAACGCAGTCCCTCACTGAAGCTTTCTTT	CASSLTQSLTEAFF
TRBJ1-4	TRBV27	-	-	TGTGCCAGCAGTTTATCCCCCCCACAGTTAACTAATGAAAAACTGTTTTTT	CASSLSPPQLTNEKLFF
TRBJ2-2	TRBV6-4	few	TRBD2	TGTGCCAGCAGTGACTCGCCGGGAGGGGCCGGGGAGCTGTTTTTT	CASSDSPGGAGELFF
TRBJ2-7	TRBV4-1	-	-	TGCGCCAGCAGCCCTCAGCCGCGCGAGGGGGCGGGGTACGAGCAGTACTTC	CASSPQPREGAGYEQYF
TRBJ2-5	TRBV3-1/TRBV3-2	-	-	TGTGCCAGCAGCCAATCCGTTCGGCGCGGGGAGACCCAGTACTTC	CASSQSVRRGETQYF
TRBJ2-1	TRBV18	once	TRBD2	TGTGCCAGCTCACCCCTAGCGGGAGGGCCTAATGAGCAGTTCTTC	CASSPLAGGPNEQFF
TRBJ1-5	TRBV7-9	-	-	TGTGCCAGCAGCTCGGCCTCAGGGGCCAGCAATCAGCCCCAGCATTTT	CASSSASGASNQPQHF
TRBJ1-1	TRBV28	-	-	TGTGCCAGCAGTTTAATAAGGGGCGTGAACACTGAAGCTTTCTTT	CASSLIRGVNTEAFF